This section outlines one TCR beta chain sequence together with its context. V lost 3 bases to trimming and J lost 5 bases, with 11 bases between them. There are 15 residues in the CDR3. Germline values: CDR1 LGHNA, CDR2 YNFKEQ. These data originate in a study of blood T cell repertoires in COVID-19. Using immunoSEQ multiplex PCR, the repertoire was profiled, and TCRdb retains in-frame clones only, with some absent. The sample consists of fewer than 250,000 clones, approximately 80% of them appearing once. The rearrangement uses TRBV4-2 and TRBJ1-6; a weak D match, TRBD1 (6 bases). The receptor was derived from a woman of 80 years or more with COVID-19, enrolled during active disease. The sequenced material came from peripheral blood. CDR3 DNA: TGTGCCAGCAGCCACCGGGACAATGATAATTCACCCCTCCACTTT. Translation: CASSHRDNDNSPLHF.